One TCR beta chain is described in this entry. Its recognized antigen is unknown. No qualities accompany the bases; no much larger clone lies one base away. This sample is drawn from a study of OX40 agonist ivuxolimab in advanced cancers. Describing the broader study: Ivuxolimab was an agonistic, fully human IgG2 monoclonal antibody directed against OX40 (CD134), a costimulatory receptor. Intravenous ivuxolimab was administered to patients every 2 weeks at six dose levels: 0.01, 0.1, 0.3, 1.5, 3 and 10 mg/kg. Among the roughly 52 dose-escalation patients, approximately 20 had hepatocellular carcinoma, around 15 melanoma, 9 renal cell carcinoma and 9 head and neck cancer. In the dose-escalation cohort, 65% to 85% of patients were male, and the mean age was approximately 60 years with a range of roughly 23 to 79. Prior anti-PD-1, anti-PD-L1 or anti-CTLA-4 therapy was permitted, and 40% of dose-escalation patients had received checkpoint inhibitors. Three dose-escalation patients achieved partial responses, one with hepatocellular carcinoma and two with cutaneous melanoma. Peripheral TCRbeta sequencing aimed to test whether ivuxolimab altered TCR sequence diversity and caused clonal T-cell expansion. The paper describes the monotherapy dose-escalation part (N of about 55 patients) of the phase I trial of ivuxolimab.

Reading the germline V gene (reference sequence) gives CDR1 MNHNY and CDR2 SVGAGI. The CDR3 starts with the cysteine, ends with the phenylalanine, and has 16 residues. Only the CDR3 part of the read is kept: 48 bases, read in frame from the first base. Cut back by 6 bases and 7 bases, the V and J ends lie 21 bases apart. Genomic DNA was extracted from sorted cells for sequencing of the TCRbeta CDR3 region. The immunoSEQ Assay was used to sequence the TCRbeta CDR3 regions. As stored in TCRdb, this immuneACCESS dataset retains in-frame rearrangements with V and J assigned. A fraction of the clones does not appear; measured against another copy, unresolved V genes explain less than half of the discrepancy, and the remainder lacks a known reason. For this sample there are about 90,000 clones; approximately 91% appear just once. Around 0.34% of the sample is taken by the ten largest. Patients with autoimmune disease history or receiving systemic immunosuppression were excluded from the trial. Peripheral blood for TCR sequencing was drawn from every dose cohort at baseline, at cycle 4 day 1 and at cycle 7 day 1. Samples came from an open-label, multicenter, first-in-human phase I dose-escalation trial of ivuxolimab. The trial enrolled adults with locally advanced or metastatic head and neck squamous cell, hepatocellular, melanoma or renal cell carcinoma. Before TCR sequencing, CD4+ T cells and CD8+ T cells were sorted from peripheral blood as separate populations.

What the work shows at the level of the full study, not this receptor alone: In the 0.1-3.0 mg/kg groups, partial responders were among the patients with the lowest normalized peripheral clonal expansion, particularly in CD8+ T cells. Low levels of normalized T-cell clonal expansion were also seen in some patients who did not respond. After ivuxolimab, more expanded clones were found on average in CD8+ T cells than in CD4+ T cells. At doses of 0.1 to 3.0 mg/kg, clonal expansion of both CD4+ and CD8+ blood T cells was observed from baseline to week 6. Which antigens the clonally expanded peripheral T cells were specific for was not determined.

The receptor chain draws on TRBV6-6 and TRBJ1-4, with TRBD1 tentatively as D gene (5 bases match). The sample consisted of CD4+ or CD8+ T cells sorted from blood, taken in a trial of the OX40 agonist ivuxolimab. The clonotype was recovered from an adult with an advanced solid tumor such as melanoma, head and neck, liver or kidney cancer. The nucleotide sequence is TGTGCCAGCAGCCTGGGGGGTGGGAGCGGAGGTGAAAAACTGTTTTTT. The resulting protein is CASSLGGGSGGEKLFF.